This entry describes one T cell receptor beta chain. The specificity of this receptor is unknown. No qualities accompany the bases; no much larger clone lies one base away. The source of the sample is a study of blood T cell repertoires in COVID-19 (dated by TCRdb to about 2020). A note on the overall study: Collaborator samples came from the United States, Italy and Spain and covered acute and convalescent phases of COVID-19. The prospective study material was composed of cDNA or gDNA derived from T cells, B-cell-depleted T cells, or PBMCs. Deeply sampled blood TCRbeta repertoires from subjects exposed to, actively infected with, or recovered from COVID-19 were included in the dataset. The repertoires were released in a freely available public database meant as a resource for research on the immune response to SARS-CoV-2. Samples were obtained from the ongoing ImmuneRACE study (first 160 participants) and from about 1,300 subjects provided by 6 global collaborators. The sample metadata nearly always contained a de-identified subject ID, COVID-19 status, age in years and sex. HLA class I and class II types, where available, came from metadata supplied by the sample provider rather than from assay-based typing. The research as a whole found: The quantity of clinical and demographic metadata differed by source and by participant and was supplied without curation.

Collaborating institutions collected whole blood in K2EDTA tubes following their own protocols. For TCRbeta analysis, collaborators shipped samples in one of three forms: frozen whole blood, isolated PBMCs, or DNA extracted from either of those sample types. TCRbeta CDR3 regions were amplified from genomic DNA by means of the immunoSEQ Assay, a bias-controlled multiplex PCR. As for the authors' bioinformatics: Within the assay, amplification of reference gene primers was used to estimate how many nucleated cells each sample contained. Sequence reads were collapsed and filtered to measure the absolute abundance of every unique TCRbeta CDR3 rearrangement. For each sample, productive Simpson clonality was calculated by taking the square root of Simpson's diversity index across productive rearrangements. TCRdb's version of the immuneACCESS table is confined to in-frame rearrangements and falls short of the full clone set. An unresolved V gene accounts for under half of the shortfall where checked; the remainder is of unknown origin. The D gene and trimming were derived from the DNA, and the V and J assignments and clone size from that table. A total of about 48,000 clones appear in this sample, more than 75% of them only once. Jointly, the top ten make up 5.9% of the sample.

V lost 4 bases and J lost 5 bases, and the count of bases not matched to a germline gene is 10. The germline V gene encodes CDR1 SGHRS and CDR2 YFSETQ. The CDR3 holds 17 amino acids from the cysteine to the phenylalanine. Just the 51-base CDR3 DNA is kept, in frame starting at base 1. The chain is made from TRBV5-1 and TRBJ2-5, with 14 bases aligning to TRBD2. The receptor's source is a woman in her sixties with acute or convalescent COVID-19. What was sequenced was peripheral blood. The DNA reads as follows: TGCGCCAGCAGCCCGGGACTAGCGGGGGTACCATTGGAGACCCAGTACTTC. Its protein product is CASSPGLAGVPLETQYF.